The 31 T cell receptor beta chains below were found in one sample sequenced in a study of cytomegalovirus exposure and HLA in healthy donors. Sequencing used immunoSEQ multiplex PCR; TCRdb keeps in-frame clones, though not all of them. Of roughly 70,000 clones in the sample, 95% are singletons; the top ten hold approximately 3.4%. The sample consisted of PBMCs. Receptors were obtained from a man aged 18 to 30 in good health and CMV-seronegative.

A remark on this clone: A read error may account for a junction end that differs from germline. The chain couples TRBV19 to TRBJ1-2; TRBD1 agrees at 8 bases. The CDR3 covers 12 residues. Germline loops: CDR1 LNHDA, CDR2 SQIVND (reference sequence). The CDR3 loop is CASSTGGWGYTF. The CDR3, as DNA: TGTGCCAGCAGTACAGGGGGTTGGGGCTACACCTTC. Complete variable domain (other parts from reference TRBV19 and TRBJ1-2): DGGITQSPKYLFRKEGQNVTLSCEQNLNHDAMYWYRQDPGQGLRLIYYSQIVNDFQKGDIAEGYSVSREKKESFPLTVTSAQKNPTAFYLCASSTGGWGYTFGSGTRLTVV.

V gene TRBV9 combines with J gene TRBJ1-2; D is unclear. Deletions cut 0 bases from V and 9 bases from J, with 6 bases between. The CDR3 is made up of 11 amino acids. Germline CDR1 SGDLS, CDR2 YYNGEE. CDR3 loop: CASSVGVSYTF. The CDR3 DNA sequence: TGTGCCAGCAGCGTAGGAGTTAGCTACACCTTC.

The chain couples TRBV5-1 to TRBJ2-3, with D perhaps TRBD1 (6 bases). The CDR3 is made up of 16 amino acids. Germline V lookup: CDR1 SGHRS, CDR2 YFSETQ. The V and J ends lost 3 bases and 8 bases respectively, with 22 bases between them. CDR3 sequence: CASSYENRVQDSTQYF. The CDR3 nucleotides are TGCGCCAGCAGCTACGAAAACAGGGTTCAAGATTCTACGCAGTATTTT.

The chain combines TRBV19 with TRBJ1-3, with a possible D match to TRBD1 (5 bases). CDR3 length equals 17 residues. Trimming shortened V by 6 bases and J by 2 bases, and 20 bases separated the two germline ends. CDR1 is LNHDA, CDR2 SQIVND, per germline (reference sequence). The CDR3 region is CASSDDLDTRTGNTIYF. CDR3 in DNA: TGTGCCAGTAGCGATGACCTGGACACAAGGACTGGAAACACCATATATTTT.

This chain joins TRBV6-6 and TRBJ1-5, with a possible D match to TRBD1 (5 bases). CDR1 and CDR2 (germline): MNHNY, SVGAGI (reference sequence). The CDR3 loop spans 13 amino acids. Deletions cut 5 bases from V and 7 bases from J, with 12 bases between. The CDR3: CASSGRGGQPQHF. CDR3 bases: TGTGCCAGCAGTGGCCGGGGGGGGCAGCCCCAGCATTTT.

In its sample, this clone was seen once. The chain couples TRBV19 to TRBJ1-5; TRBD1 matches 8 bases. CDR1 is LNHDA and CDR2 is SQIVND in the germline V gene (reference sequence). Germline trimming cut 7 bases from V and 2 bases from J; bases unmatched to any gene: 10. CDR3 length equals 16 residues. The CDR3 protein is CASTLSQGAGNQPQHF. CDR3 nucleotide sequence: TGTGCCAGTACCTTGTCCCAGGGGGCCGGCAATCAGCCCCAGCATTTT.

The chain is built from TRBV7-2 and TRBJ2-3; D not certain. Trimming shortened V by 3 bases and J by 4 bases, and 8 bases separated the two germline ends. This CDR3 region has 13 residues. CDR1 SGHTA and CDR2 FQGNSA come from the germline V gene. The CDR3 DNA follows: TGTGCCAGCAGCTTCGGAGCCGCAGATACGCAGTATTTT. It yields the protein CASSFGAADTQYF.

This sequence joins TRBV27 and TRBJ1-5; D is possibly TRBD1 (6 bases). Germline V gene sequence: CDR1 MNHEY, CDR2 SMNVEV (reference sequence). Deletions cut 5 bases from V and 6 bases from J, with 14 bases between. The CDR3 has 14 amino acids. The CDR3 nucleotides are TGTGCCAGCAGTCCGTACAGGGTGGCTCAGCCCCAGCATTTT. The encoded protein is CASSPYRVAQPQHF.

The V call is TRBV5-1, the J call TRBJ1-6; perhaps TRBD1 as D (6 bases). CDR1 is SGHRS, CDR2 YFSETQ, per germline. This CDR3 is 14 amino acids long. V lost 1 base and J 7 bases, leaving 9 bases between the germline ends. CDR3 sequence reads: CASSLLQGNSPLHF. The CDR3 DNA reads TGCGCCAGCAGCTTGCTACAGGGAAATTCACCCCTCCACTTT.

The chain employs TRBV7-2 and TRBJ2-7; 10 positions agree with TRBD2. V shed 4 bases and J 4 bases; nucleotides not matched to a gene: 10. CDR1 is SGHTA, CDR2 FQGNSA, per germline. The CDR3 runs to 16 residues. The CDR3 DNA follows: TGTGCCAGCAGCTACCCTAGCGGGGGAGGGGGGTACGAGCAGTACTTC. Translating it yields CASSYPSGGGGYEQYF.

The rearrangement joins TRBV2 to TRBJ1-1; 8 bases are a match to TRBD1. The CDR3 has 13 amino acids. Trimming cost V 9 bases and J 3 bases; bases outside gene matches: 6. CDR1 is SNHLY and CDR2 is FYNNEI in the germline V gene. The CDR3 is CARGGQEHTEAFF. The CDR3 DNA reads TGTGCCAGGGGGGGACAGGAGCACACTGAAGCTTTCTTT.

V gene TRBV30 combines with J gene TRBJ2-7, with D unclear. Trimming removed 0 bases from V and 4 bases from J, with 7 bases in between. CDR1 and CDR2 (germline): GTSNPN, SVGIG (reference sequence). The CDR3 spans 12 residues. This CDR3 is CAWSVSLYEQYF. DNA of the CDR3: TGTGCCTGGAGTGTTTCCCTTTACGAGCAGTACTTC.

This rearrangement joins TRBV27 to TRBJ2-7, with 9 bases fitting TRBD2. The CDR3 is made up of 18 amino acids. Trimming cost V 6 bases and J 3 bases; bases outside gene matches: 18. Germline CDR1 and CDR2: MNHEY and SMNVEV (reference sequence). CDR3: CASSPPPAASGVYYEQYF. The CDR3 DNA follows: TGTGCCAGCAGCCCACCCCCCGCGGCTAGCGGGGTTTACTACGAGCAGTACTTC.

J is TRBJ1-6 and V is TRBV7-3; 8 positions match TRBD1. This CDR3 has 16 amino acids. Trimming took 2 bases from V and 10 from J; bases not matched to a gene: 10. Germline lookup yields CDR1 SGHTA and CDR2 FQGTGA. This chain's CDR3 is CASSLQGAKGKSPLHF. The CDR3 DNA follows: TGTGCCAGCAGCTTACAGGGGGCGAAGGGGAAATCACCCCTCCACTTT.

The gene calls are TRBV5-1 and TRBJ2-7; 9 bases are a match to TRBD2. Germline assignment: CDR1 SGHRS and CDR2 YFSETQ. V gave up 4 bases and J gave up 5 bases; unmatched junction bases: 10. This CDR3 spans 15 amino acids. CDR3 DNA sequence: TGCGCCAGCAGCCAATTAGCGGGGGAAATCCACGAGCAGTACTTC. It specifies CASSQLAGEIHEQYF.

This clone was detected only once. The rearrangement links TRBV25-1 to TRBJ1-3; D possibly corresponds to TRBD1 (5 bases). This CDR3 is 15 amino acids long. Trimming pared 4 bases from V and 0 bases from J, leaving 10 bases between. Germline V lookup: CDR1 MGHDK, CDR2 SYGVNS. This CDR3 is CASSVGQNSGNTIYF. CDR3 in DNA: TGTGCCAGCAGTGTTGGACAAAACTCTGGAAACACCATATATTTT.

V gene TRBV7-2 combines with J gene TRBJ1-4, with D unclear. The germline V gene encodes CDR1 SGHTA and CDR2 FQGNSA. The CDR3 sequence is 15 residues long. Trimming pared 1 base from V and 3 bases from J, leaving 9 bases between. CDR3 sequence: CASSLGHFSNEKLFF. CDR3 DNA: TGTGCCAGCAGCTTAGGACACTTTTCTAATGAAAAACTGTTTTTT. Full variable domain (remainder filled in from reference TRBV7-2 and TRBJ1-4): GAGVSQSPSNKVTEKGKDVELRCDPISGHTALYWYRQSLGQGLEFLIYFQGNSAPDKSGLPSDRFSAERTGGSVSTLTIQRTQQEDSAVYLCASSLGHFSNEKLFFGSGTQLSVL.

J is TRBJ1-4 and V is TRBV5-5; the D gene is possibly TRBD1 (6 bases). Per germline, CDR1 SGHKS and CDR2 YYEKEE (reference sequence). The length of the CDR3 is 14 residues. Trimming removed 4 bases at V and 8 bases at J, with 15 bases between. This CDR3 reads CASSVQGVREKLFF. The CDR3 DNA reads TGTGCCAGCAGCGTACAGGGAGTTAGAGAAAAACTGTTTTTT. Supplemented by reference TRBV5-5 and TRBJ1-4, the full variable domain reads DAGVTQSPTHLIKTRGQQVTLRCSPISGHKSVSWYQQVLGQGPQFIFQYYEKEERGRGNFPDRFSARQFPNYSSELNVNALLLGDSALYLCASSVQGVREKLFFGSGTQLSVL.

The rearrangement uses TRBV30 and TRBJ2-5; 7 bases are shared with TRBD2. This CDR3 contains 14 residues. The germline V gene has CDR1 GTSNPN and CDR2 SVGIG (reference sequence). With 3 bases clipped from V and 8 bases from J, the junction kept 12 bases outside the gene matches. The CDR3, as DNA: TGTGCCTGGAGAAGGGATAGCGGGCGCCCAACCCAGTACTTC. Amino acids: CAWRRDSGRPTQYF. Filled out from reference TRBV30 and TRBJ2-5, the complete variable domain reads SQTIHQWPATLVQPVGSPLSLECTVEGTSNPNLYWYRQAAGRGLQLLFYSVGIGQISSEVPQNLSASRPQDRQFILSSKKLLLSDSGFYLCAWRRDSGRPTQYFGPGTRLLVL.

The chain links TRBV29-1 to TRBJ2-3, with TRBD2 matching 8 bases. Trimming at V came to 7 bases and at J to 7 bases, leaving 13 bases not matched to a gene. Germline V gene data show CDR1 as SQVTM and CDR2 as ANQGSEA. CDR3 size: 14 residues. The CDR3 region has the DNA TGCAGCGGGTCCCCGGGACTAGGGGCAAATACGCAGTATTTT. Translation: CSGSPGLGANTQYF.

The V call is TRBV20-1, the J call TRBJ1-2; 7 positions agree with TRBD1. The trim removed 5 bases at V and 4 bases at J, leaving 1 base unmatched. CDR3 length: 11 residues. From germline, CDR1 is DFQATT and CDR2 SNEGSKA (reference sequence). CDR3 loop: CSAYRGYGYTF. CDR3 coding DNA: TGCAGTGCTTACAGGGGCTATGGCTACACCTTC.

Concerning this clone: Additional DNA sequences in this sample encode the identical CDR3. This chain links TRBV7-6 with TRBJ1-1; TRBD1 agrees at 7 bases. Germline-derived CDR1 and CDR2 are SGHVS and FNYEAQ. The CDR3 extends over 14 amino acids. V shed 1 base and J 1 base; nucleotides not matched to a gene: 0. The DNA for the CDR3 is TGTGCCAGCAGCTTAGGACAGGGGAACACTGAAGCTTTCTTT. It translates to CASSLGQGNTEAFF.

The chain joins TRBV5-4 to TRBJ2-3; maybe TRBD1 (6 bases). Germline assignment: CDR1 SGHNT and CDR2 YYREEE (reference sequence). The CDR3 extends over 15 amino acids. V lost 6 bases to trimming and J lost 2 bases, with 16 bases between them. In DNA form, the CDR3 reads TGTGCCAGCACCCAAGAAACAGGGTTCACAGATACGCAGTATTTT. This gives the protein CASTQETGFTDTQYF. Together with reference TRBV5-4 and TRBJ2-3, the CDR3 gives the full variable domain: ETGVTQSPTHLIKTRGQQVTLRCSSQSGHNTVSWYQQALGQGPQFIFQYYREEENGRGNFPPRFSGLQFPNYSSELNVNALELDDSALYLCASTQETGFTDTQYFGPGTRLTVL.

The gene calls are TRBV2 and TRBJ1-1; no reliable D call. The CDR3 has 14 residues. V dropped 5 bases and J dropped 6 bases, with 16 bases sitting between them. The germline V gene encodes CDR1 SNHLY and CDR2 FYNNEI. The CDR3 sequence is CASSLGGRVAEAFF. For the CDR3, the DNA is TGTGCCAGCAGTCTTGGCGGGAGGGTGGCTGAAGCTTTCTTT. The variable domain in full, with the rest retrieved from reference TRBV2 and TRBJ1-1, is EPEVTQTPSHQVTQMGQEVILRCVPISNHLYFYWYRQILGQKVEFLVSFYNNEISEKSEIFDDQFSVERPDGSNFTLKIRSTKLEDSAMYFCASSLGGRVAEAFFGQGTRLTVV.

The J gene is TRBJ2-7, the V gene TRBV6-1; weak D call: TRBD1 (5 bases). Trimming took off 1 base at V and 2 bases at J, with 9 bases between the two ends. The CDR3 has 14 residues. Looked up from germline, CDR1 is MNHNS and CDR2 is SASEGT. CDR3 protein: CASSEGPRAYEQYF. For the CDR3, the DNA is TGTGCCAGCAGTGAAGGGCCCAGGGCCTACGAGCAGTACTTC.

The rearrangement joins TRBV6-5 to TRBJ2-7; weak D call: TRBD2 (5 bases). Deletions cut 1 base from V and 6 bases from J, with 13 bases between. This CDR3 contains 14 residues. Germline loops: CDR1 MNHEY, CDR2 SVGAGI. The CDR3 loop is CASSYLSNRGEQYF. The CDR3 DNA reads as TGTGCCAGCAGTTACTTGTCGAATCGGGGCGAGCAGTACTTC.

This chain connects TRBV6-6 to TRBJ2-7; D may be TRBD2 (6 bases). Between the trimmed V and J ends, which lost 5 bases and 4 bases, there was a span of 12 bases. The CDR3 is 13 residues long. Germline values: CDR1 MNHNY, CDR2 SVGAGI (reference sequence). CDR3 loop: CASSAGGVYEQYF. The CDR3 DNA sequence: TGTGCCAGCAGTGCCGGGGGAGTTTACGAGCAGTACTTC.

Only one count was recorded for this clone. The J gene is TRBJ2-7, the V gene TRBV5-6; perhaps TRBD2 as D (6 bases). V dropped 3 bases and J dropped 0 bases, with 13 bases sitting between them. The CDR3 loop spans 15 amino acids. Germline CDR1 and CDR2: SGHDT and YYEEEE. CDR3 residues: CASSSDYSSSYEQYF. The DNA for the CDR3 is TGTGCCAGCAGCTCGGACTATTCGAGCTCCTACGAGCAGTACTTC.

The gene calls are TRBV5-1 and TRBJ2-5; weak D call: TRBD2 (7 bases). CDR1 and CDR2 from the germline V gene are SGHRS and YFSETQ. The length of the CDR3 is 14 residues. The V end was cut by 0 bases, the J end by 5 bases, with 11 bases between. The CDR3 loop reads CASSLGGGSETQYF. The CDR3 bases are TGCGCCAGCAGCTTGGGGGGGGGCTCGGAGACCCAGTACTTC. The complete variable domain, with remaining parts taken from reference TRBV5-1 and TRBJ2-5, reads KAGVTQTPRYLIKTRGQQVTLSCSPISGHRSVSWYQQTPGQGLQFLFEYFSETQRNKGNFPGRFSGRQFSNSRSEMNVSTLELGDSALYLCASSLGGGSETQYFGPGTRLLVL.

CDR3 in DNA: TGTGCCAGCAGCTTGGACTCCGACAATTACAATGAGCAGTTCTTC. Translation gives CASSLDSDNYNEQFF. This chain joins TRBV11-2 and TRBJ2-1, with D possibly TRBD2 on 5 matching bases. V lost 3 bases and J 4 bases, leaving 13 bases between the germline ends. This CDR3 is 15 amino acids long. Germline V gene sequence: CDR1 SGHAT, CDR2 FQNNGV.

The chain uses TRBV7-3 and TRBJ2-1; 8 positions agree with TRBD2. This CDR3 is 17 amino acids long. V was clipped by 1 base and J by 5 bases; unmatched bases: 10. The germline gives CDR1 SGHTA, CDR2 FQGTGA. This CDR3 is CASSLRPSAGVNNEQFF. In nucleotides, the CDR3 is TGTGCCAGCAGCTTAAGGCCCTCAGCGGGGGTTAACAATGAGCAGTTCTTC.